This T cell receptor (beta chain) stems from a study of CD8 T cells in ankylosing spondylitis. Generation of TCR beta libraries employed quantitative 5'-RACE incorporating molecular barcodes. TCRdb itself ran the 5' RACE reads through MiXCR, one entry per CDR3 protein. This table has tens of thousands of distinct CDR3 sequences, under 30% appearing once. Study results and caveats: Roughly eight highly homologous variants made up a TCR beta motif that seemed to typify ankylosing spondylitis blood. Matched synovial fluid from ankylosing spondylitis patients was reported to be enriched for disease-linked clones.

Trimming cost V 4 bases and J 8 bases; bases outside gene matches: 5. CDR3 length: 14 amino acids. Germline CDR1 reads SEHNR; CDR2 reads FQNEAQ (reference sequence). This clonotype was observed a handful of times. Its cognate antigen is unknown. The material sequenced was blood, either unsorted or a sorted T cell fraction (not recorded which). This clonotype was obtained from a male donor with ankylosing spondylitis or in good health (not recorded which). The chain uses TRBV7-9 and TRBJ1-4; 9 bases line up with TRBD1. The CDR3 DNA sequence: TGTGCCAGCAGCTCGGGGGACAGGGAAGAAAAACTGTTTTTT. Amino acid sequence: CASSSGDREEKLFF.